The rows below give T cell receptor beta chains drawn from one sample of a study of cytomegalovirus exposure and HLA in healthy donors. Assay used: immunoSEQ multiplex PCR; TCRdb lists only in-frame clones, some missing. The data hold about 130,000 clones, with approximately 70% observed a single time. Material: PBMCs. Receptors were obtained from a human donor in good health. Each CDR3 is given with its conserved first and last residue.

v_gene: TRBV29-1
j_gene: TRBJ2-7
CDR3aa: CSVAGTGPYEQYF

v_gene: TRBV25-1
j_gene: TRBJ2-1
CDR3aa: CASSGSAGTQFF

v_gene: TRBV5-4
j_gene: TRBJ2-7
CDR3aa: CASSRGTPSSYEQYF

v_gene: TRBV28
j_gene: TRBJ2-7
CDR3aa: CASSSGLAAYEQYF

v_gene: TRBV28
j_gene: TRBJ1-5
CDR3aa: CASSLGLGSLSNQPQHF

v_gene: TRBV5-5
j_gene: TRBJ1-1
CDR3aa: CASSRAGTANTEAFF

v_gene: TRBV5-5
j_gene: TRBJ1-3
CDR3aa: CASSLAPGSGNTIYF

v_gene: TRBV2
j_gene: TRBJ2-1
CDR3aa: CASSGERAGGSYNEQFF

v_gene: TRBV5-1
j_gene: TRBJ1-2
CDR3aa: CASSFSGTNNYGYTF

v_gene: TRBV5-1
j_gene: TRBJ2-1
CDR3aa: CASSTVAGSIEQFF

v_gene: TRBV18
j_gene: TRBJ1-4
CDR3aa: CASSPDRADEKLFF

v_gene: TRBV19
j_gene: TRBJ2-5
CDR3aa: CAAGGIQETQYF

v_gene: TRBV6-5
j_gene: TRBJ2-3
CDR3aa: CASTRLAGTDTQYF

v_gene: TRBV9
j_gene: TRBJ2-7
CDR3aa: CASSVDPGQGAYEQYF